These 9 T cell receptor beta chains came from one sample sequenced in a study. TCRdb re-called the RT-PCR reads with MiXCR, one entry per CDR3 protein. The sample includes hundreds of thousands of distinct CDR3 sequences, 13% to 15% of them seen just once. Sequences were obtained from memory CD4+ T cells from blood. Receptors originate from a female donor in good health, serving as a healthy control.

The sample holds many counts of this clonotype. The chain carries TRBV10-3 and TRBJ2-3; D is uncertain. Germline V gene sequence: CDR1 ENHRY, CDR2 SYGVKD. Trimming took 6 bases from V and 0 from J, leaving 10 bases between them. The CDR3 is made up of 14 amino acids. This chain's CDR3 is CAIRRLASTDTQYF. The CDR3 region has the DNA TGTGCCATCAGGCGACTGGCAAGCACAGATACGCAGTATTTT.

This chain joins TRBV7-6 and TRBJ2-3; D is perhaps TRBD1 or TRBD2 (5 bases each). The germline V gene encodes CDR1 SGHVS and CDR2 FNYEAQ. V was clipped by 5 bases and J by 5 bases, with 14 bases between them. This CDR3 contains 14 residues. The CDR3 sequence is CASSQGAVRDTQYF. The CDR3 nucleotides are TGTGCCAGCAGCCAGGGAGCGGTCAGAGATACGCAGTATTTT.

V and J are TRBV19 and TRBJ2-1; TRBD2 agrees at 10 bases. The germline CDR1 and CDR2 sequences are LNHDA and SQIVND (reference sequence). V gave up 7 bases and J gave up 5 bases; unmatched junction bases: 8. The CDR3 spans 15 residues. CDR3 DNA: TGTGCCAGTACCCCTCTAGCGGGAGAAGACAATGAGCAGTTCTTC. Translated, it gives CASTPLAGEDNEQFF. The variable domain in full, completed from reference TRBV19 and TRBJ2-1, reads DGGITQSPKYLFRKEGQNVTLSCEQNLNHDAMYWYRQDPGQGLRLIYYSQIVNDFQKGDIAEGYSVSREKKESFPLTVTSAQKNPTAFYLCASTPLAGEDNEQFFGPGTRLTVL.

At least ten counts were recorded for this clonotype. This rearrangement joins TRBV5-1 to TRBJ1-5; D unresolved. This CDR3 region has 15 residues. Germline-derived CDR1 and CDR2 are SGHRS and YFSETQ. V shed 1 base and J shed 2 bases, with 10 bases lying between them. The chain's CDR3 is CASSLTGVGNQPQHF. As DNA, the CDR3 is TGCGCCAGCAGCTTGACCGGGGTTGGCAATCAGCCCCAGCATTTT.

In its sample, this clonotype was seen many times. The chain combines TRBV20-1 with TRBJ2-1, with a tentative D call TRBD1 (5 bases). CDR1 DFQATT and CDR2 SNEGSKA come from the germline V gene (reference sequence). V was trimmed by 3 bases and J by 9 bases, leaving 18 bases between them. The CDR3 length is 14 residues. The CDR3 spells CSASEDRRRGEQFF. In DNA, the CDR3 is TGCAGTGCTAGCGAGGACCGTCGAAGGGGTGAGCAGTTCTTC.

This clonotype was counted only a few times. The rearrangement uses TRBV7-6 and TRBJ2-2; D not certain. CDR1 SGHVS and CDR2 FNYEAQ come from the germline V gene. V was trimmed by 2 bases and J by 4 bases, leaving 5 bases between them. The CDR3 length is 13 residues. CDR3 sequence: CASSLRVTGELFF. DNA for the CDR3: TGTGCCAGCAGCTTAAGGGTCACCGGGGAGCTGTTTTTT. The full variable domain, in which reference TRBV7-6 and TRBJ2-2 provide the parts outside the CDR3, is GAGVSQSPRYKVTKRGQDVALRCDPISGHVSLYWYRQALGQGPEFLTYFNYEAQQDKSGLPNDRFSAERPEGSISTLTIQRTEQRDSAMYRCASSLRVTGELFFGEGSRLTVL.

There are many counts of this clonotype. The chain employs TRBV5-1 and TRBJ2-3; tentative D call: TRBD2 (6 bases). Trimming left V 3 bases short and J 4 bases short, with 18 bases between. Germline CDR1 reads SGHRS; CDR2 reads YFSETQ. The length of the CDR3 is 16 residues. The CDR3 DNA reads TGCGCCAGCAGCTACCTCGGGACTCTGGACGCAGATACGCAGTATTTT. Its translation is CASSYLGTLDADTQYF.

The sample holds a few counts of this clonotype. The CDR3 reads CAWGRTAYEQYF. CDR3 DNA sequence: TGTGCCTGGGGTAGGACAGCCTACGAGCAGTACTTC. The chain joins TRBV30 to TRBJ2-7; a possible D gene is TRBD1 (6 bases). Trimming took off 5 bases at V and 2 bases at J, with 10 bases between the two ends. The length of the CDR3 is 12 residues. Germline CDR1 and CDR2: GTSNPN and SVGIG (reference sequence).

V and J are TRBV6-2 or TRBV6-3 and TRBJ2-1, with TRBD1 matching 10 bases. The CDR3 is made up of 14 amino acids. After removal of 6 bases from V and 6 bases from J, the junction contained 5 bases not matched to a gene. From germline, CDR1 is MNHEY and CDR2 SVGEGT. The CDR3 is CASRIRTGGNEQFF. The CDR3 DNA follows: TGTGCCAGCAGAATCCGGACAGGGGGCAATGAGCAGTTCTTC.